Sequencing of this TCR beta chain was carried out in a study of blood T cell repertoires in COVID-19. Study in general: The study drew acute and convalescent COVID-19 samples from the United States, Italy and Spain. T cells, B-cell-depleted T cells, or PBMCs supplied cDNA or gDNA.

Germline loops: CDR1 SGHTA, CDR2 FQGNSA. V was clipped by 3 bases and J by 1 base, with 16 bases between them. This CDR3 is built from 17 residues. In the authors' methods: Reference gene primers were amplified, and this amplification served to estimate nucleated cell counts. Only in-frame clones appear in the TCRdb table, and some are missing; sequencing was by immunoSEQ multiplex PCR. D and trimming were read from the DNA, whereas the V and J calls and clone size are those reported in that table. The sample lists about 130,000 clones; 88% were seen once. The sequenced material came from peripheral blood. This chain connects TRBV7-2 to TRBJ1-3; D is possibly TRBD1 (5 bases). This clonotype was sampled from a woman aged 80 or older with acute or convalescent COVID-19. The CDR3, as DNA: TGTGCCAGCAGCTTCCAACCCGGGGGGAGGTCTGGAAACACCATATATTTT. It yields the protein CASSFQPGGRSGNTIYF.